This TCR beta chain was profiled in a study of cytomegalovirus exposure and HLA in healthy donors. Broader study findings: Per published accounts, TCR beta sequences correctly predicted the HLA-A and HLA-B alleles of most subjects. The authors enumerated 150 to 200 TCR beta chains as linked to cytomegalovirus.

Points on this clone: What it recognizes is unknown.

Primers included in the PCR were 60 Vbeta and 13 Jbeta primers. The method was immunoSEQ multiplex PCR; TCRdb's version includes in-frame clones alone and lacks a portion of them. The table has about 130,000 clones, roughly 85% seen once. Donors had nominal health at sampling but likely had unrecorded immune exposures. The receptor comes from a woman aged 40 to 50 in good health and CMV-seropositive. Sample: PBMCs.

CDR3 region: CATGPLGVGGGYTF. CDR3 DNA: TGTGCCACCGGACCTCTCGGAGTGGGGGGTGGCTACACCTTC. The gene calls are TRBV27 and TRBJ1-2; D is perhaps TRBD1 (5 bases). Germline V gene sequence: CDR1 MNHEY, CDR2 SMNVEV (reference sequence). Trimming took 10 bases from V and 7 from J, leaving 22 bases between them. The CDR3 has 14 residues.